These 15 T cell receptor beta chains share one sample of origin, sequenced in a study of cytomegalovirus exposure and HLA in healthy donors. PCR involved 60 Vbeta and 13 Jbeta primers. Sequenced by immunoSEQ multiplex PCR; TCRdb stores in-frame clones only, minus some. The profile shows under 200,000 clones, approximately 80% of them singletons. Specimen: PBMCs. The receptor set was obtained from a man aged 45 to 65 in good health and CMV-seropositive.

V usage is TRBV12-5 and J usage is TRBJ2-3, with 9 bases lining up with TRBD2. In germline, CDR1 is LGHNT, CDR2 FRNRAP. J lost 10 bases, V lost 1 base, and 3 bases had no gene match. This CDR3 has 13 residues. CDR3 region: CASGLAASGAQYF. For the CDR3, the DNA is TGTGCTAGTGGTTTGGCCGCTAGCGGGGCGCAGTATTTT.

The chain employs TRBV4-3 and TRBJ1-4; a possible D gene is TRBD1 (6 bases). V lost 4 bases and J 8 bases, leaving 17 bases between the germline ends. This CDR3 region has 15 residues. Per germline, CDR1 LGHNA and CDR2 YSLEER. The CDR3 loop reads CASSPRGGAGEKLFF. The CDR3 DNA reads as TGCGCCAGCAGCCCCCGCGGGGGCGCAGGGGAAAAACTGTTTTTT.

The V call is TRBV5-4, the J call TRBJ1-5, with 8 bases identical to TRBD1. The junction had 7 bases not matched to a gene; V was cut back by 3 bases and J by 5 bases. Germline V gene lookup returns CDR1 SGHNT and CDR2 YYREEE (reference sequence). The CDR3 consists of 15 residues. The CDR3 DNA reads TGTGCCAGCAGCTACGACAGGGGCCAGTATCAGCCCCAGCATTTT. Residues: CASSYDRGQYQPQHF.

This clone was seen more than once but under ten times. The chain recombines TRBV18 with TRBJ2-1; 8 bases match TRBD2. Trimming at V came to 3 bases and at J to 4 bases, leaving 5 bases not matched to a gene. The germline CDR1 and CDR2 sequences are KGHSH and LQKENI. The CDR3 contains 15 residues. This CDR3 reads CASSPEGLVYNEQFF. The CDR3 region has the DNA TGTGCCAGCTCACCCGAGGGACTAGTTTACAATGAGCAGTTCTTC.

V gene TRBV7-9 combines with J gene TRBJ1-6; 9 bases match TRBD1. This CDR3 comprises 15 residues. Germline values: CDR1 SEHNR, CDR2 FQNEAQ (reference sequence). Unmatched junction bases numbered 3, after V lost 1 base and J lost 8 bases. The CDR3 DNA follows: TGTGCCAGCAGCTTAGAGGGACAGGGCTATTCACCCCTCCACTTT. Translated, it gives CASSLEGQGYSPLHF.

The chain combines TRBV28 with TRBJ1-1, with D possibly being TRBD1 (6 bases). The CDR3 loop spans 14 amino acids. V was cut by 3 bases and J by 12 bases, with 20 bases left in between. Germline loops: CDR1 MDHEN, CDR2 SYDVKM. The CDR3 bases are TGTGCCAGCAGTTTCGACAGGCCCCCCTTAGGATCTTTCTTT. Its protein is CASSFDRPPLGSFF.

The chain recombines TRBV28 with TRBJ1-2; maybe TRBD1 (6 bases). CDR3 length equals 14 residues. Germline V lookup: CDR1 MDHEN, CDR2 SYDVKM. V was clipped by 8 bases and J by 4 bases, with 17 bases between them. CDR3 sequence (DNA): TGTGCCAGCCGTGGCGGACAGCCTTCCTATGGCTACACCTTC. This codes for CASRGGQPSYGYTF.

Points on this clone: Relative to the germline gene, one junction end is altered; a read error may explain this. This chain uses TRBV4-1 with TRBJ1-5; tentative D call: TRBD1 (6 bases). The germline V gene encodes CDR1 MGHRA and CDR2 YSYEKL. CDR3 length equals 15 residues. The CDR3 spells CAGSPYRVGGQPQHF. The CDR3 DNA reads TGCGCCGGCAGCCCGTACAGGGTCGGCGGTCAGCCCCAGCATTTT.

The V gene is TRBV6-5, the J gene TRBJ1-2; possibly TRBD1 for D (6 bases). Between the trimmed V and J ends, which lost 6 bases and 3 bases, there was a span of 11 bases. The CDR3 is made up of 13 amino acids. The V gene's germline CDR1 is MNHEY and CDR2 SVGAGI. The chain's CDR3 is CASSLDSYYGYTF. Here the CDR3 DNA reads TGTGCCAGCAGCTTGGACAGTTACTATGGCTACACCTTC.

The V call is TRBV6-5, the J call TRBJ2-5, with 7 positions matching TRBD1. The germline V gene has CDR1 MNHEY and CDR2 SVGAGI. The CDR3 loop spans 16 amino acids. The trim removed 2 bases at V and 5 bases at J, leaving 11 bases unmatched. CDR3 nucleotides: TGTGCCAGCAGTTACGGGCGTTCACAGGGGACGGAGACCCAGTACTTC. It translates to CASSYGRSQGTETQYF.

The CDR3 DNA reads TGTGCCAGCAGTGGTCTGTCCAAAAACATTCAGTACTTC. Translation: CASSGLSKNIQYF. The chain carries TRBV2 and TRBJ2-4; no definite D call. V dropped 4 bases and J dropped 2 bases, with 6 bases sitting between them. Germline V gene sequence: CDR1 SNHLY, CDR2 FYNNEI. This CDR3 contains 13 residues.

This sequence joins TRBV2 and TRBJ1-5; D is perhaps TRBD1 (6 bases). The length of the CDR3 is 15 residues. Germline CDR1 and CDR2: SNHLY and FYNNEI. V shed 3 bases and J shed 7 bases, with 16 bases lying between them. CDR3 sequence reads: CASSDPGGGHQPQHF. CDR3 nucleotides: TGTGCCAGCAGTGATCCGGGAGGGGGGCACCAGCCCCAGCATTTT.

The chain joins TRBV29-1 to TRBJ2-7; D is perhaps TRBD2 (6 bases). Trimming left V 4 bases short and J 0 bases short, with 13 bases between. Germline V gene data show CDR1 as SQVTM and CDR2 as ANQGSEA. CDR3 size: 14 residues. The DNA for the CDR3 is TGCAGCGTTGGAGGAGGGGATAGCTCCTACGAGCAGTACTTC. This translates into CSVGGGDSSYEQYF.

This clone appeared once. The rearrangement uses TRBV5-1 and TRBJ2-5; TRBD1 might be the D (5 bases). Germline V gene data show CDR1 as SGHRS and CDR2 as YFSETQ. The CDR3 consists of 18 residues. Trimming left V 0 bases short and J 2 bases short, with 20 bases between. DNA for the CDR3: TGCGCCAGCAGCTTGGTTGCAGGGTATGCGAAAGGTCAAGAGACCCAGTACTTC. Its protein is CASSLVAGYAKGQETQYF. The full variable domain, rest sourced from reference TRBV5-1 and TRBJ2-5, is KAGVTQTPRYLIKTRGQQVTLSCSPISGHRSVSWYQQTPGQGLQFLFEYFSETQRNKGNFPGRFSGRQFSNSRSEMNVSTLELGDSALYLCASSLVAGYAKGQETQYFGPGTRLLVL.

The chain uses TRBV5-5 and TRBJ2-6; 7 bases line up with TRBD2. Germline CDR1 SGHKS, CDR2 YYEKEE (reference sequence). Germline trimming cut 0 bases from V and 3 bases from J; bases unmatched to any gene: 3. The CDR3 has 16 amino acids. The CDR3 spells CASSLEGRGGANVLTF. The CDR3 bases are TGTGCCAGCAGCTTGGAGGGGAGGGGTGGGGCCAACGTCCTGACTTTC.